These T cell receptor beta chains were read from a single sample in a study of blood T cells in healthy people across ages. TCRdb recomputed calls from the 5' RACE reads with MiXCR, one row per CDR3 protein. This sample has 1.5 million to 2 million distinct CDR3 sequences, with about 32% found just once. The specimen was blood. These receptors originate from a woman aged 25-40 years in good health. CDR3s include the opening cysteine and the closing phenylalanine or tryptophan. The D gene is left open where the match is weak. Some rows mark clone size as missing; the rest say once, few, many or name a class of expanded clone.

TRBJ1-5 . . 16 TRBV24-1 TGTGCCACCAGGGAGATGAGAGTTTTATTGCATCAGCCCCAGCATTTT CATREMRVLLHQPQHF
TRBJ2-5 . TRBD2 14 TRBV6-1 TGTGCCAGCAGGGAAGCGGGGCGGGGGGAGACCCAGTACTTC CASREAGRGETQYF
TRBJ1-4 . . 13 TRBV5-1 TGCGCCAGCAGCTGGGACCCAACAAAGGGGCTGTTTTTT CASSWDPTKGLFF
TRBJ2-1 . TRBD2 16 TRBV12-3/TRBV12-4 TGTGCCAGCAGCAGACCCCCTAGCGGGGGTTACAATGAGCAGTTCTTC CASSRPPSGGYNEQFF
TRBJ2-5 many . 16 TRBV6-1 TGTGCCAGCAGTGACCTTCTGGGGCTTGGAGGGGAGACCCAGTACTTC CASSDLLGLGGETQYF
TRBJ2-2 . . 13 TRBV2 TGTGCCAGCAGTATCAAGGTCTCCGGGGAGCTGTTTTTT CASSIKVSGELFF
TRBJ1-2 . . 13 TRBV11-3 TGTGCCAGCAGCTTGAGGGCGGTGGGTGGCTACACCTTC CASSLRAVGGYTF
TRBJ1-1 . TRBD1 15 TRBV15 TGTGCCACCAGCTCTCGGACAGGTAGAAACACTGAAGCTTTCTTT CATSSRTGRNTEAFF
TRBJ2-2 . . 13 TRBV24-1 TGTGCCACAACCGGGACACCCACCGGGGAGTTGTTTTTT CATTGTPTGELFF
TRBJ2-7 few TRBD2 14 TRBV2 TGTGCCAGCAGTACACTAGCGGGGCGGGACGAGCAGTACTTC CASSTLAGRDEQYF
TRBJ2-1 . TRBD2 14 TRBV20-1 TGCAGTGCTCTAGGACTAGCGGTCTATCATGAGCAGTTCTTC CSALGLAVYHEQFF
TRBJ1-2 . TRBD1 13 TRBV25-1 TGTGCCAGCAGTGATGCAGGGGGTGCTGGCTACACCTTC CASSDAGGAGYTF
TRBJ1-1 many . 13 TRBV20-1 TGCAGTGCTGGGGGTCCGCGTGGCACTGAAGCTTTCTTT CSAGGPRGTEAFF
TRBJ2-5 . . 14 TRBV20-1 TGCAGTGCTATCAGCTGGGGGAGACCAGAGACCCAGTACTTC CSAISWGRPETQYF
TRBJ2-7 many TRBD1 15 TRBV4-1 TGCGCCAGCAGCACACTCGGACAGGGCTCCTACGAGCAGTACTTC CASSTLGQGSYEQYF
TRBJ1-5 . TRBD1 18 TRBV3-1 TGTGCCAGCAGCCAAGATCCCACAGGGGCTCTTCGCAATCAGCCCCAGCATTTT CASSQDPTGALRNQPQHF
TRBJ2-1 . . 14 TRBV5-1 TGCGCCAACAGCTTGGGTCAGTACTACAATGAGCAGTTCTTC CANSLGQYYNEQFF
TRBJ2-7 many . 15 TRBV5-4 TGTGCCAGCAGCCTCGAAGGGTCAGTGGGACGCGAGCAGTACTTC CASSLEGSVGREQYF
TRBJ2-7 . TRBD1 12 TRBV20-1 TGCAGTGGCGAGACAGGGTCCCACGAGCAGTACTTC CSGETGSHEQYF
TRBJ2-1 many . 11 TRBV29-1 TGCAGCGTTTTGGACCATAGGGAGCAGTTCTTC CSVLDHREQFF
TRBJ2-1 . . 14 TRBV20-1 TGCAGTGCTAGGCCACCGAGTAGTTACAATGAGCAGTTCTTC CSARPPSSYNEQFF
TRBJ2-3 once . 17 TRBV3-1 TGTGCCAGCAGCCTCCTCCCGGGACTTTCCGACACAGATACGCAGTATTTT CASSLLPGLSDTDTQYF
TRBJ2-7 . . 13 TRBV5-1 TGCGCCAGCAGACAAAACGGGGGTAACGAGCAGTACTTC CASRQNGGNEQYF
TRBJ2-5 few TRBD2 19 TRBV4-2 TGTGCCAGCAGCCAGCAACCGGGACTAGCGGGGGGCCCAGGGGGGACCCAGTACTTC CASSQQPGLAGGPGGTQYF
TRBJ2-1 once . 16 TRBV9 TGTGCCAGCAGCGTAGCAGGTAGCGGCGGACTCAATGAGCAGTTCTTC CASSVAGSGGLNEQFF
TRBJ2-1 . . 15 TRBV27 TGTGCCTGCAGTTTATCAGGGGAAACCTACAATGAGCAGTTCTTC CACSLSGETYNEQFF
TRBJ1-5 few . 12 TRBV7-9 TGTGCCAGCAGCTTGAAGGATCAGCCCCAGCATTTT CASSLKDQPQHF
TRBJ2-7 . . 14 TRBV5-1 TGCTCCAGCAGCTTGGAGACAGGACCCTACGAGCAGTACTTC CSSSLETGPYEQYF
TRBJ2-5 . . 13 TRBV18 TGTGCCAGCTCACCACAGTTCCAAGAGACCCAGTACTTC CASSPQFQETQYF
TRBJ2-3 . TRBD2 17 TRBV28 TGTGCCAGCAGTTTCCTAGCGGGAGGGCCCCTCACAGATACGCAGTATTTT CASSFLAGGPLTDTQYF
TRBJ2-3 . . 16 TRBV24-1 TGTGCCACCAGCGACTCCACAGGGAAACACACAGATACGCAGTATTTT CATSDSTGKHTDTQYF
TRBJ1-4 few . 14 TRBV7-9 TGTGCCAGCAGCTTAGTGGCAGGGAATGAAAAACTGTTTTTT CASSLVAGNEKLFF
TRBJ2-5 . . 16 TRBV28 TGTGCCAGCAGTTTACCAGCGGGTGTGAACGAAGAGACCCAGTACTTC CASSLPAGVNEETQYF
TRBJ1-1 . . 15 TRBV20-1 TGCAGTGCTCCACTGTGGGGGAACAGTAACACTGAAGCTTTCTTT CSAPLWGNSNTEAFF
TRBJ1-1 . . 14 TRBV5-1 TGCGCCAGCAGAGAGGGCAGTCTGAACACTGAAGCTTTCTTT CASREGSLNTEAFF
TRBJ2-5 . . 15 TRBV7-2 TGTGCCAGCAGCTCCTACTCTAGCGAGAGCGAGACCCAGTACTTC CASSSYSSESETQYF
TRBJ2-5 many . 13 TRBV5-1 TGCGCCAGCAGCTTATCAGGGATTGAGACCCAGTACTTC CASSLSGIETQYF